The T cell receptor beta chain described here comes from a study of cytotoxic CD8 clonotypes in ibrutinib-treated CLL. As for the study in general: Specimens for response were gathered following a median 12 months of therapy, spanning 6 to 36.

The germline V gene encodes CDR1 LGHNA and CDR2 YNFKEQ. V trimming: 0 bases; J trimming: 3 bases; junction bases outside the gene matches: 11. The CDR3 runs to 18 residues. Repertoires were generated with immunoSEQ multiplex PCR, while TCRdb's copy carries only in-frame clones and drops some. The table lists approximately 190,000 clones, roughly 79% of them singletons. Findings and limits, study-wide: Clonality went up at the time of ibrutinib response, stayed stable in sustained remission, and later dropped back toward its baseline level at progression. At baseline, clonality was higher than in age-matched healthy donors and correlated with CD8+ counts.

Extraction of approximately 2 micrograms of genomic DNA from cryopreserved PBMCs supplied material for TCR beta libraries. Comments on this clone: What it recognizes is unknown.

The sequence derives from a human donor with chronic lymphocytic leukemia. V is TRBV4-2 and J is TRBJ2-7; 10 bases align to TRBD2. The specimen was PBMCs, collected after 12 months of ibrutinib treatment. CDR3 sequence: CASSQDLGLAGAYYEQYF. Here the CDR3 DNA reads TGTGCCAGCAGCCAAGATCTCGGTCTAGCGGGAGCGTACTACGAGCAGTACTTC.